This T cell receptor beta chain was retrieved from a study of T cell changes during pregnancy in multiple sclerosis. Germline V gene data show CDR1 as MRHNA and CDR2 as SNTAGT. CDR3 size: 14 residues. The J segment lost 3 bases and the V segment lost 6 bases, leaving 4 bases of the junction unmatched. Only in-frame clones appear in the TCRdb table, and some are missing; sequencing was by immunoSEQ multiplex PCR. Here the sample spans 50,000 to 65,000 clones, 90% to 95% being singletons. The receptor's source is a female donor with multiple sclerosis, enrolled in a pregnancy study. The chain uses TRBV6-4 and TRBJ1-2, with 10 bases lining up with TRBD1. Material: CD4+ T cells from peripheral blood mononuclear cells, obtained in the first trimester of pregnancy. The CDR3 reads CASSPGQGYYGYTF. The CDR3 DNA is TGTGCCAGCAGCCCGGGACAGGGGTACTATGGCTACACCTTC.